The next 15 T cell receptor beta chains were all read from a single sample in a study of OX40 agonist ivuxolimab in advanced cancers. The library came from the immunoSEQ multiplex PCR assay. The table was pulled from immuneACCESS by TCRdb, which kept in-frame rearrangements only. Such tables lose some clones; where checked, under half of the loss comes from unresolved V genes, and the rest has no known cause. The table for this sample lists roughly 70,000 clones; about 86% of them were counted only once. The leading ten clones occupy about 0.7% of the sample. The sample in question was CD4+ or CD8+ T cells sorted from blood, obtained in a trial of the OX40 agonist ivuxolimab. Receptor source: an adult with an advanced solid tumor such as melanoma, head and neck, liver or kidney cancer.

The CDR3 is CASSWSGREDEQFF. The DNA for the CDR3 is TGTGCCAGCAGTTGGTCAGGGAGAGAAGATGAGCAGTTCTTC. The V and J genes are TRBV6-5 and TRBJ2-1, with D tentatively TRBD1 or TRBD2 (5 bases each). V shed 4 bases and J shed 8 bases, with 15 bases lying between them. This CDR3 has 14 amino acids. Germline lookup yields CDR1 MNHEY and CDR2 SVGAGI.

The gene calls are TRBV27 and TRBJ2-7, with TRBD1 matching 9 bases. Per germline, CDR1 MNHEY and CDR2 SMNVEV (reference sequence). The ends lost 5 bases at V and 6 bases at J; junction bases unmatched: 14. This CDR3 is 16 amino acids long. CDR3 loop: CASSLLGTGLVSEQYF. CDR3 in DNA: TGTGCCAGCAGTCTTCTGGGGACAGGGCTTGTTAGCGAGCAGTACTTC.

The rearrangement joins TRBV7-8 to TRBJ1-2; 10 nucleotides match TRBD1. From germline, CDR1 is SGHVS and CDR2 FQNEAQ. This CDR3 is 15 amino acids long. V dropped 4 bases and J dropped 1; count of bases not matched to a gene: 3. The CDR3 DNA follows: TGTGCCAGCAGCTCAGGACAGGGGGATAACTATGGCTACACCTTC. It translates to CASSSGQGDNYGYTF.

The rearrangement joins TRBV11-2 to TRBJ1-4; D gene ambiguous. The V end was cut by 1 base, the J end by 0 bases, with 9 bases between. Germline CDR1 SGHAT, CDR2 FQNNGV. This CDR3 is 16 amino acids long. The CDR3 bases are TGTGCCAGCAGCTTAGGGAAACGAGCAACTAATGAAAAACTGTTTTTT. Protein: CASSLGKRATNEKLFF.

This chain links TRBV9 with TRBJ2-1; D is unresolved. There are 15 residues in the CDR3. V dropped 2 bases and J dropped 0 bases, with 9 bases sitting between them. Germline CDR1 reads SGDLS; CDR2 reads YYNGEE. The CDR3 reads CASSVIASSYNEQFF. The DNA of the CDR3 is TGTGCCAGCAGCGTCATAGCCAGCTCCTACAATGAGCAGTTCTTC.

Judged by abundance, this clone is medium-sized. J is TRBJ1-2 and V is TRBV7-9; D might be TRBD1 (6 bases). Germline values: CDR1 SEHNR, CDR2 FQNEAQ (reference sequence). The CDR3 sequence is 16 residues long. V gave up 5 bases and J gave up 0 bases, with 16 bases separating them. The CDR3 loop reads CASSPPGGATNYGYTF. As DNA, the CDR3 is TGTGCCAGCAGCCCCCCGGGGGGGGCAACTAACTATGGCTACACCTTC.

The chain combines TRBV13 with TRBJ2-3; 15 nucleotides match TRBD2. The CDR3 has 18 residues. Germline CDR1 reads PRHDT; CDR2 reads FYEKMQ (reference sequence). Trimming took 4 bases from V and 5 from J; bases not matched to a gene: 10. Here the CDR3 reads CASSSGLAGGPSIDTQYF. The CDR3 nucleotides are TGTGCCAGCAGCTCCGGACTAGCGGGGGGGCCTTCGATAGATACGCAGTATTTT.

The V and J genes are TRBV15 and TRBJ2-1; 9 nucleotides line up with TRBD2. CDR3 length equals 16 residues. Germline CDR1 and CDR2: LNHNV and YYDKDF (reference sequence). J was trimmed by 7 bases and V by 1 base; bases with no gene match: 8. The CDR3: CATSRGAGGPRNEQFF. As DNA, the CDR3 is TGTGCCACCAGCAGAGGGGCGGGAGGGCCACGGAATGAGCAGTTCTTC.

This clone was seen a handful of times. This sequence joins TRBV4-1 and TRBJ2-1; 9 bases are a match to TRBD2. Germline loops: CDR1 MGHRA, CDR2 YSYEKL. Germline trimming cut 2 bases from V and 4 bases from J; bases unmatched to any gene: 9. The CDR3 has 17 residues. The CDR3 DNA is TGCGCCAGCAGCCAAAGGACCCTAGCGGGGCTATACAATGAGCAGTTCTTC. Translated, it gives CASSQRTLAGLYNEQFF.

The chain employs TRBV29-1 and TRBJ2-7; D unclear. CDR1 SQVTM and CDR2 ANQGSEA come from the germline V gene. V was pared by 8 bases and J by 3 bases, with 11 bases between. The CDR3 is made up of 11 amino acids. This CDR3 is CSYAGDYEQYF. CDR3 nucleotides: TGCAGCTACGCCGGAGACTACGAGCAGTACTTC.

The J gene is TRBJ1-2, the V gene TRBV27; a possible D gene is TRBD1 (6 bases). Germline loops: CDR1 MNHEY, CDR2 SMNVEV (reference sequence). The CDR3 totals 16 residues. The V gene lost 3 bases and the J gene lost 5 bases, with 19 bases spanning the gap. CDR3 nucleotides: TGTGCCAGCAGTTTGGGACACGACACTAAACCATATGGCTACACCTTC. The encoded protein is CASSLGHDTKPYGYTF.

In DNA form, the CDR3 reads TGCAGCGTGCGTCGGGACACTTTCTCCTACGAGCAGTACTTC. Its protein product is CSVRRDTFSYEQYF. J is TRBJ2-7 and V is TRBV29-1, with D maybe TRBD1 (6 bases). In germline, CDR1 is SQVTM, CDR2 ANQGSEA. The CDR3 is 14 amino acids. Trimming removed 6 bases from V and 0 bases from J, with 15 bases in between.

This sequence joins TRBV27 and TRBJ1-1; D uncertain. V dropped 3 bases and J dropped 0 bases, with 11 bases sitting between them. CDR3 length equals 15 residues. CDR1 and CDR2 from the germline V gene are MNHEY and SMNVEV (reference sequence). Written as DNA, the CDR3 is TGTGCCAGCAGTTTTCTTGACCGTTTGAACACTGAAGCTTTCTTT. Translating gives CASSFLDRLNTEAFF.

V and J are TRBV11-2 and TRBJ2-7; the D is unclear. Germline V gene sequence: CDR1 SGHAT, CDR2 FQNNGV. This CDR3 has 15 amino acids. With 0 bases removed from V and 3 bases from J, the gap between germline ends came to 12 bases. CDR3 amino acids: CASSLDLLQFYEQYF. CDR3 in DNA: TGTGCCAGCAGCTTAGACCTACTGCAGTTCTACGAGCAGTACTTC.

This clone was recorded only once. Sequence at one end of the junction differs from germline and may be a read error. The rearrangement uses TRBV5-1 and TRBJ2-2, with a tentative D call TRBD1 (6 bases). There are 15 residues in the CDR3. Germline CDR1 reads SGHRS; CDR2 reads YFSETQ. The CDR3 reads CASNLVQGGTGELFF. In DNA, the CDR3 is TGCGCCAGCAACTTGGTACAGGGTGGCACCGGGGAGCTGTTTTTT.